Listed below are T cell receptor beta chains from one sample, sequenced in a study of cytomegalovirus exposure and HLA in healthy donors. The repertoire was sequenced with immunoSEQ multiplex PCR; TCRdb's copy has only in-frame clones and lacks some. The sample lists some 160,000 clones, 76% occurring once. The sample comprised PBMCs. These receptors all stem from a woman between 40 and 55 years old in good health and CMV-seronegative. CDR3s include the opening cysteine and the closing phenylalanine or tryptophan. A D gene is named only where the DNA matches it firmly. Only some rows state a clone size, as once, few, many or a class for expanded clones.

v_gene: TRBV5-1; abundance: .; j_gene: TRBJ2-5; d_gene: .; CDR3aa: CASSFGETQYF; CDR3nt: TGCGCCAGCAGCTTCGGAGAGACCCAGTACTTC
v_gene: TRBV29-1; abundance: .; j_gene: TRBJ1-5; d_gene: .; CDR3aa: CSVARGSNQPQHF; CDR3nt: TGCAGCGTAGCCAGGGGTAGCAATCAGCCCCAGCATTTT
v_gene: TRBV6-5; abundance: .; j_gene: TRBJ1-4; d_gene: .; CDR3aa: CASSYSTGGRWKLFF; CDR3nt: TGTGCCAGCAGTTACTCGACCGGGGGACGTTGGAAACTGTTTTTT
v_gene: TRBV30; abundance: .; j_gene: TRBJ2-1; d_gene: .; CDR3aa: CAWWRGTPYNEQFF; CDR3nt: TGTGCCTGGTGGCGGGGCACTCCCTACAATGAGCAGTTCTTC
v_gene: TRBV7-9; abundance: .; j_gene: TRBJ2-7; d_gene: .; CDR3aa: CASGNRRSYEQYF; CDR3nt: TGTGCCAGCGGCAATCGGAGATCCTACGAGCAGTACTTC
v_gene: TRBV9; abundance: .; j_gene: TRBJ2-5; d_gene: TRBD2; CDR3aa: CASSVGTSGFQETQYF; CDR3nt: TGTGCCAGCAGCGTGGGGACTAGCGGGTTCCAAGAGACCCAGTACTTC
v_gene: TRBV5-6; abundance: .; j_gene: TRBJ1-2; d_gene: .; CDR3aa: CASSLSPAATYGYTF; CDR3nt: TGTGCCAGCAGCTTGTCCCCCGCGGCCACCTATGGCTACACCTTC
v_gene: TRBV19; abundance: .; j_gene: TRBJ1-4; d_gene: .; CDR3aa: CASSGGSATNEKLFF; CDR3nt: TGTGCCAGTAGCGGGGGGAGTGCAACTAATGAAAAACTGTTTTTT
v_gene: TRBV5-1; abundance: .; j_gene: TRBJ2-3; d_gene: .; CDR3aa: CASSLGDSATDTQYF; CDR3nt: TGCGCCAGCAGCTTGGGGGACTCCGCCACAGATACGCAGTATTTT
v_gene: TRBV25-1; abundance: many; j_gene: TRBJ1-1; d_gene: .; CDR3aa: CATERGYEAFF; CDR3nt: TGTGCCACCGAGCGGGGCTATGAAGCTTTCTTT
v_gene: TRBV5-1; abundance: .; j_gene: TRBJ1-3; d_gene: .; CDR3aa: CASSSGGIQNTIYF; CDR3nt: TGCGCCAGCAGCTCTGGGGGGATTCAGAACACCATATATTTT
v_gene: TRBV27; abundance: .; j_gene: TRBJ1-1; d_gene: .; CDR3aa: CASRQGMNTEAFF; CDR3nt: TGTGCCAGCAGACAGGGTATGAACACTGAAGCTTTCTTT
v_gene: TRBV6-1; abundance: few; j_gene: TRBJ1-4; d_gene: .; CDR3aa: CASSEQGQEKLFF; CDR3nt: TGTGCCAGCAGTGAACAGGGTCAGGAAAAACTGTTTTTT
v_gene: TRBV5-5; abundance: .; j_gene: TRBJ2-5; d_gene: TRBD2; CDR3aa: CASSPPGLAGGEGTQYF; CDR3nt: TGTGCCAGCAGCCCCCCCGGACTAGCGGGGGGGGAGGGGACCCAGTACTTC
v_gene: TRBV5-1; abundance: .; j_gene: TRBJ2-3; d_gene: .; CDR3aa: CASSFYGGISTDTQYF; CDR3nt: TGCGCCAGCAGCTTTTACGGGGGTATAAGCACAGATACGCAGTATTTT
v_gene: TRBV5-1; abundance: few; j_gene: TRBJ1-2; d_gene: .; CDR3aa: CASSLGQSYGYTF; CDR3nt: TGCGCCAGCAGCTTGGGTCAGTCCTATGGCTACACCTTC
v_gene: TRBV7-9; abundance: .; j_gene: TRBJ1-4; d_gene: .; CDR3aa: CASSLMGFGEKLFF; CDR3nt: TGTGCCAGCAGCTTAATGGGCTTTGGTGAAAAACTGTTTTTT
v_gene: TRBV30; abundance: once; j_gene: TRBJ1-5; d_gene: .; CDR3aa: CAWSEGIQPQHF; CDR3nt: TGTGCCTGGAGTGAGGGGATTCAGCCCCAGCATTTT
v_gene: TRBV4-1; abundance: .; j_gene: TRBJ2-7; d_gene: TRBD1; CDR3aa: CASSQDSRTGGYEQYF; CDR3nt: TGCGCCAGCAGCCAAGATAGTAGGACAGGGGGCTACGAGCAGTACTTC
v_gene: TRBV19; abundance: few; j_gene: TRBJ1-1; d_gene: .; CDR3aa: CASSPLLKGTEAFF; CDR3nt: TGTGCCAGTAGCCCCCTCCTCAAGGGGACTGAAGCTTTCTTT
v_gene: TRBV5-1; abundance: .; j_gene: TRBJ2-2; d_gene: TRBD2; CDR3aa: CASSSSGGNTGELFF; CDR3nt: TGCGCCAGCAGCTCTAGCGGGGGGAACACCGGGGAGCTGTTTTTT
v_gene: TRBV4-2; abundance: .; j_gene: TRBJ1-2; d_gene: TRBD1; CDR3aa: CASSQVSGTGSEGYTF; CDR3nt: TGTGCCAGCAGCCAAGTTTCCGGGACAGGTTCGGAGGGCTACACCTTC
v_gene: TRBV5-4; abundance: .; j_gene: TRBJ1-6; d_gene: .; CDR3aa: CASSLAGGTVNSPLHF; CDR3nt: TGTGCCAGCAGCTTGGCCGGGGGAACTGTAAATTCACCCCTCCACTTT
v_gene: TRBV15; abundance: .; j_gene: TRBJ1-1; d_gene: .; CDR3aa: CATSRILEGTEAFF; CDR3nt: TGTGCCACCAGCAGGATTTTGGAGGGCACTGAAGCTTTCTTT
v_gene: TRBV4-1; abundance: .; j_gene: TRBJ2-7; d_gene: TRBD1; CDR3aa: CASSQEGGQSFYEQYF; CDR3nt: TGCGCCAGCAGCCAAGAAGGGGGACAGAGCTTCTACGAGCAGTACTTC
v_gene: TRBV6-1; abundance: .; j_gene: TRBJ2-3; d_gene: .; CDR3aa: CASTPSLGDTQYF; CDR3nt: TGTGCCAGCACCCCGTCCCTCGGAGATACGCAGTATTTT
v_gene: TRBV5-6; abundance: .; j_gene: TRBJ2-7; d_gene: .; CDR3aa: CASSFQSGGVGEQYF; CDR3nt: TGTGCCAGCAGCTTCCAATCTGGAGGGGTAGGCGAGCAGTACTTC
v_gene: TRBV7-7; abundance: .; j_gene: TRBJ2-5; d_gene: .; CDR3aa: CASSLGLGSYQETQYF; CDR3nt: TGTGCCAGCAGCTTAGGGTTGGGCAGCTACCAAGAGACCCAGTACTTC
v_gene: TRBV27; abundance: .; j_gene: TRBJ1-6; d_gene: .; CDR3aa: CASSFILGGASPLHF; CDR3nt: TGTGCCAGCAGTTTCATCCTTGGGGGCGCTTCACCCCTCCACTTT
v_gene: TRBV19; abundance: .; j_gene: TRBJ1-5; d_gene: TRBD1; CDR3aa: CASSPFIQGGSQPQHF; CDR3nt: TGTGCCAGTAGTCCCTTTATTCAGGGGGGTAGTCAGCCCCAGCATTTT
v_gene: TRBV19; abundance: .; j_gene: TRBJ2-3; d_gene: TRBD2; CDR3aa: CASSKRSGSTDTQYF; CDR3nt: TGTGCCAGTAGTAAACGTAGCGGGAGCACAGATACGCAGTATTTT
v_gene: TRBV5-1; abundance: once; j_gene: TRBJ1-1; d_gene: .; CDR3aa: CASSLQGVNTEAFF; CDR3nt: TGCGCCAGCAGCCTACAGGGCGTGAACACTGAAGCTTTCTTT
v_gene: TRBV6-5; abundance: .; j_gene: TRBJ2-7; d_gene: TRBD1; CDR3aa: CASSYMQGASYEQYF; CDR3nt: TGTGCCAGCAGTTACATGCAGGGGGCCTCCTACGAGCAGTACTTC
v_gene: TRBV5-1; abundance: .; j_gene: TRBJ2-3; d_gene: TRBD1; CDR3aa: CASSQGQGWTDTQYF; CDR3nt: TGCGCCAGCAGCCAGGGACAGGGGTGGACAGATACGCAGTATTTT
v_gene: TRBV19; abundance: once; j_gene: TRBJ2-7; d_gene: .; CDR3aa: CASSPSPFVQQYF; CDR3nt: TGTGCCAGTAGTCCGAGTCCCTTTGTCCAGCAGTACTTC
v_gene: TRBV7-2; abundance: .; j_gene: TRBJ1-4; d_gene: .; CDR3aa: CASSSTVREKLFF; CDR3nt: TGTGCCAGCAGCTCAACAGTTAGGGAAAAACTGTTTTTT
v_gene: TRBV4-1; abundance: few; j_gene: TRBJ2-3; d_gene: .; CDR3aa: CASSQGVPGTDTQYF; CDR3nt: TGCGCCAGCAGCCAGGGCGTCCCCGGCACAGATACGCAGTATTTT
v_gene: TRBV2; abundance: .; j_gene: TRBJ1-4; d_gene: .; CDR3aa: CASAGDSGTNEKLFF; CDR3nt: TGTGCCAGCGCGGGGGATAGCGGAACTAATGAAAAACTGTTTTTT
v_gene: TRBV2; abundance: few; j_gene: TRBJ1-4; d_gene: .; CDR3aa: CASTRELTLGVEKLFF; CDR3nt: TGTGCCAGCACCCGAGAACTGACATTAGGCGTTGAAAAACTGTTTTTT
v_gene: TRBV28; abundance: once; j_gene: TRBJ2-1; d_gene: TRBD2; CDR3aa: CASSPLAGGRIEQFF; CDR3nt: TGTGCCAGCAGTCCCCTAGCGGGGGGGCGGATTGAGCAGTTCTTC
v_gene: TRBV5-4; abundance: .; j_gene: TRBJ1-2; d_gene: .; CDR3aa: CASSSGPGLTNYGYTF; CDR3nt: TGTGCCAGCAGCTCCGGTCCTGGACTGACAAACTATGGCTACACCTTC
v_gene: TRBV5-6; abundance: few; j_gene: TRBJ2-7; d_gene: TRBD1; CDR3aa: CASSQITGVRDEQYF; CDR3nt: TGTGCCAGCAGCCAGATTACAGGGGTTCGGGACGAGCAGTACTTC
v_gene: TRBV9; abundance: .; j_gene: TRBJ2-7; d_gene: TRBD2; CDR3aa: CASSQNSGTTYEQYF; CDR3nt: TGTGCCAGCAGCCAAAATAGCGGGACTACCTACGAGCAGTACTTC
v_gene: TRBV14; abundance: .; j_gene: TRBJ2-5; d_gene: TRBD2; CDR3aa: CASSQAFWERLAGPQQETQYF; CDR3nt: TGTGCCAGCAGCCAAGCCTTCTGGGAGAGATTAGCGGGACCCCAGCAAGAGACCCAGTACTTC
v_gene: TRBV29-1; abundance: .; j_gene: TRBJ2-1; d_gene: .; CDR3aa: CSVPPMADEQFF; CDR3nt: TGCAGCGTCCCCCCCATGGCGGATGAGCAGTTCTTC